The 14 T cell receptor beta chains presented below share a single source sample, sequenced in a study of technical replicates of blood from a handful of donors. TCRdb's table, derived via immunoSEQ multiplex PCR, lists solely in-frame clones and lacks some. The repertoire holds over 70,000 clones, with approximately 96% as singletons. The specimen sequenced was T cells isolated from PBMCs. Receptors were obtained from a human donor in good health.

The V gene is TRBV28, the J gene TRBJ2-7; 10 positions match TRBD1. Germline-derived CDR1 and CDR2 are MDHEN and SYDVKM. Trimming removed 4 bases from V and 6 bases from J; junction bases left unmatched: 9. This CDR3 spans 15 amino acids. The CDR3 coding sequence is TGTGCCAGCAGTTCAAAGGGGACAGGGGACAGCGAGCAGTACTTC. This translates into CASSSKGTGDSEQYF.

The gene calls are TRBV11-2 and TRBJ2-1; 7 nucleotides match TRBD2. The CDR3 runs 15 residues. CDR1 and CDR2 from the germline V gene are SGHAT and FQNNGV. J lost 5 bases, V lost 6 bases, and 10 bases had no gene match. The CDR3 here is CASSLREWANNEQFF. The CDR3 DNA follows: TGTGCCAGCAGTCTGCGGGAGTGGGCTAACAATGAGCAGTTCTTC.

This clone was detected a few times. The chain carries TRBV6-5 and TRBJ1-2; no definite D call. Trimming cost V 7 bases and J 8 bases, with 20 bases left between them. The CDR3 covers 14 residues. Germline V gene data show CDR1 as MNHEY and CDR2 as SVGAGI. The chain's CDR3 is CASTTGRTHGGYTF. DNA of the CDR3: TGTGCCAGCACAACCGGGAGAACCCATGGAGGCTACACCTTC.

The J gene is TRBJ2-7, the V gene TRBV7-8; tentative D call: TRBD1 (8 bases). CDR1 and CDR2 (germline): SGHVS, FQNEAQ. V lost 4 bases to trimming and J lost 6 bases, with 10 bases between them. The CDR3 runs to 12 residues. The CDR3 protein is CASSYRGGEQYF. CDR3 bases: TGTGCCAGCAGCTACAGGGGGGGCGAGCAGTACTTC.

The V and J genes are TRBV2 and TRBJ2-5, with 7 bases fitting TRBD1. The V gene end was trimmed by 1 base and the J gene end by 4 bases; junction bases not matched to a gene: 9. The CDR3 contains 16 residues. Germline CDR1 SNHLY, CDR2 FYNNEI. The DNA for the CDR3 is TGTGCCAGCAGTGAAGTCATTATAGGGGGCCGAGAGACCCAGTACTTC. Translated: CASSEVIIGGRETQYF.

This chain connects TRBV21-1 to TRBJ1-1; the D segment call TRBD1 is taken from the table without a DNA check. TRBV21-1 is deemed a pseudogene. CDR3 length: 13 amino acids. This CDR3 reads CAGHRGRDTEAFF. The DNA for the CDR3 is TGTGCCGGACACAGGGGGCGAGACACTGAAGCTTTCTTT.

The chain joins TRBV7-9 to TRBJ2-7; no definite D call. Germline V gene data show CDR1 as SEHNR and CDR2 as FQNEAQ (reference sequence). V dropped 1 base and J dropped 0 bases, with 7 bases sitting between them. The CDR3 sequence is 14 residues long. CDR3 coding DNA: TGTGCCAGCAGCTTAGAACAGAACTCCTACGAGCAGTACTTC. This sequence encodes CASSLEQNSYEQYF. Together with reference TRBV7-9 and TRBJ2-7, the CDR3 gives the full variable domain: DTGVSQNPRHKITKRGQNVTFRCDPISEHNRLYWYRQTLGQGPEFLTYFQNEAQLEKSRLLSDRFSAERPKGSFSTLEIQRTEQGDSAMYLCASSLEQNSYEQYFGPGTRLTVT.

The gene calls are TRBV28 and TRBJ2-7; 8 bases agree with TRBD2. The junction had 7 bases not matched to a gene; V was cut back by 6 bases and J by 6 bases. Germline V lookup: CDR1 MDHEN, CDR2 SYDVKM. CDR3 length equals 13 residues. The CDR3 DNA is TGTGCCAGCAGCCTCGGACTAGCTGGCGAGCAGTACTTC. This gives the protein CASSLGLAGEQYF.

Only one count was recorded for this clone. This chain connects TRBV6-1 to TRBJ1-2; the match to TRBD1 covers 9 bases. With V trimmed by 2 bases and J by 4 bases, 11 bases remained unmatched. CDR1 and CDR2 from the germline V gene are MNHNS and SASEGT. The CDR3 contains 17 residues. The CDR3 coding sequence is TGTGCCAGCAGTGAATACGGGACAGGGCCTACTATCTATGGCTACACCTTC. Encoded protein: CASSEYGTGPTIYGYTF.

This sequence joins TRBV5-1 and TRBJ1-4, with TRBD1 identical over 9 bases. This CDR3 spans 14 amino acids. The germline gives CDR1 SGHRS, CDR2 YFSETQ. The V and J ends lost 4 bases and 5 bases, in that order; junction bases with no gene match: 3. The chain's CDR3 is CASSPGTGNEKLFF. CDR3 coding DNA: TGCGCCAGCAGCCCCGGGACAGGGAATGAAAAACTGTTTTTT. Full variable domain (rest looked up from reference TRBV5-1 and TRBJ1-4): KAGVTQTPRYLIKTRGQQVTLSCSPISGHRSVSWYQQTPGQGLQFLFEYFSETQRNKGNFPGRFSGRQFSNSRSEMNVSTLELGDSALYLCASSPGTGNEKLFFGSGTQLSVL.

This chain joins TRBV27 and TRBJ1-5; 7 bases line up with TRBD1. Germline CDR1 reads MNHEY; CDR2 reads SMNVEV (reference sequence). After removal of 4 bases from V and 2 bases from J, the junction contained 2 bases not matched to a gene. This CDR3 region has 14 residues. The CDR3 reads CASSSQGGNQPQHF. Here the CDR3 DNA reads TGTGCCAGCAGTTCGCAGGGGGGCAATCAGCCCCAGCATTTT.

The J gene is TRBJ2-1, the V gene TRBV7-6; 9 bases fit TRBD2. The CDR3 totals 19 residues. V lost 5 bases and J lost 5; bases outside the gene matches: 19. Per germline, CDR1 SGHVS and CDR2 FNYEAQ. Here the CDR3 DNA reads TGTGCCAGCAGCCCCCTCCTTAGCGGGAGACCAACTCCCAACAATGAGCAGTTCTTC. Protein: CASSPLLSGRPTPNNEQFF. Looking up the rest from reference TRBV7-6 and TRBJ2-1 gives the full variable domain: GAGVSQSPRYKVTKRGQDVALRCDPISGHVSLYWYRQALGQGPEFLTYFNYEAQQDKSGLPNDRFSAERPEGSISTLTIQRTEQRDSAMYRCASSPLLSGRPTPNNEQFFGPGTRLTVL.

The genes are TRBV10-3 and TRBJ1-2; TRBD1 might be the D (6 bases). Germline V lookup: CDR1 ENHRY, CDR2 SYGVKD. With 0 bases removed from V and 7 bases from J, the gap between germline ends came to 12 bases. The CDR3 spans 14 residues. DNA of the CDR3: TGTGCCATCAGTGAGTCGTGGGGGGGCTTTGGCTACACCTTC. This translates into CAISESWGGFGYTF.

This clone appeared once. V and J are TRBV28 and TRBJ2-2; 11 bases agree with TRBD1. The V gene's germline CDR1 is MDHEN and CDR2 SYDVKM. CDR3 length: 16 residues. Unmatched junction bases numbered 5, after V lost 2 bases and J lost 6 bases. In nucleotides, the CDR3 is TGTGCCAGCAGTTTAGCGTTGGGACAGGGGGCCGGGGAGCTGTTTTTT. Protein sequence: CASSLALGQGAGELFF. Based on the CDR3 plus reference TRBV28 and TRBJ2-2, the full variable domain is DVKVTQSSRYLVKRTGEKVFLECVQDMDHENMFWYRQDPGLGLRLIYFSYDVKMKEKGDIPEGYSVSREKKERFSLILESASTNQTSMYLCASSLALGQGAGELFFGEGSRLTVL.